These 3 T cell receptor beta chains share one sample of origin, sequenced in a study of CD8 T cells in Susac syndrome. With random hexamers, 0.5 to 1 ug RNA was reverse transcribed. TCRdb redid the calling of the immunoSEQ multiplex PCR reads with MiXCR, one entry per CDR3 protein. The sample has under 90,000 distinct CDR3 sequences; about 93% are singletons. Material for sequencing was CD4+ T cells from PBMCs. These receptor sequences come from a human donor with Susac syndrome.

V usage is TRBV7-9 and J usage is TRBJ2-5, with D possibly matching TRBD2 (6 bases). With 4 bases removed from V and 5 bases from J, the gap between germline ends came to 11 bases. CDR1 and CDR2 (germline): SEHNR, FQNEAQ (reference sequence). The CDR3 contains 13 residues. The CDR3 nucleotides are TGTGCCAGCAGCTCCGGGGGTAGGGAGACCCAGTACTTC. Its protein product is CASSSGGRETQYF.

The J gene is TRBJ2-2, the V gene TRBV29-1, with D tentatively TRBD2 (6 bases). The CDR3 runs 12 residues. Germline CDR1 is SQVTM and CDR2 is ANQGSEA. V lost 4 bases, J lost 7 bases, and 10 bases lay in between. Written as DNA, the CDR3 is TGCAGCGTTGGGGGAGGTGGCGGGGAGCTGTTTTTT. Translated, it gives CSVGGGGGELFF.

V gene TRBV5-1 combines with J gene TRBJ2-6, with TRBD2 identical over 7 bases. The CDR3 has 16 amino acids. V shed 5 bases, J shed 6 bases, and the junction held 11 bases outside the gene matches. Germline-derived CDR1 and CDR2 are SGHRS and YFSETQ. CDR3 region: CASSLTTGGLANVLTF. The CDR3 DNA follows: TGCGCCAGCAGTCTTACGACGGGGGGATTGGCCAACGTCCTGACTTTC.